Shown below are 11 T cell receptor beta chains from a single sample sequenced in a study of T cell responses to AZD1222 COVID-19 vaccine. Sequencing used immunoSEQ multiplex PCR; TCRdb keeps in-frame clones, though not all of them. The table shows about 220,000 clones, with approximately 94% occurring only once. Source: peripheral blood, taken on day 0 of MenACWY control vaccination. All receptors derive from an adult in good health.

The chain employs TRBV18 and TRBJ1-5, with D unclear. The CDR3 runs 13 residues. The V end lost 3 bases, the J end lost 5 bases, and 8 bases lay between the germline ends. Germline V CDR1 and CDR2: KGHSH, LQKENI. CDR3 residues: CASSPGHDQPQHF. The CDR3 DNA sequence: TGTGCCAGCTCACCGGGCCACGATCAGCCCCAGCATTTT.

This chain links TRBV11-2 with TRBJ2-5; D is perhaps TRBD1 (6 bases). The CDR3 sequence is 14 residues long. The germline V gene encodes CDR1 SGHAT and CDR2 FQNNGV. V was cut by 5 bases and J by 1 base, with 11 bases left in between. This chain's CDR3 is CASSLLGAQETQYF. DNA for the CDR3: TGTGCCAGCAGCCTCCTGGGGGCCCAAGAGACCCAGTACTTC.

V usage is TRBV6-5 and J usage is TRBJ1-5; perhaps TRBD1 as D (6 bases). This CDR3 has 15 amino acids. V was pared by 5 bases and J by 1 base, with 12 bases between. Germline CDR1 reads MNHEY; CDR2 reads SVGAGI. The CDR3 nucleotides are TGTGCCAGCAGTCCAGGACAGACCAGCAATCAGCCCCAGCATTTT. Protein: CASSPGQTSNQPQHF.

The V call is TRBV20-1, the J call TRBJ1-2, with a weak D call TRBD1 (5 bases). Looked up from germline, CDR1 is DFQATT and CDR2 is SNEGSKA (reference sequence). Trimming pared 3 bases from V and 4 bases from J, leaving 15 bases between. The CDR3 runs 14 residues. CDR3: CSASPTGVGYGYTF. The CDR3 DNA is TGCAGTGCTAGTCCTACGGGGGTCGGCTATGGCTACACCTTC.

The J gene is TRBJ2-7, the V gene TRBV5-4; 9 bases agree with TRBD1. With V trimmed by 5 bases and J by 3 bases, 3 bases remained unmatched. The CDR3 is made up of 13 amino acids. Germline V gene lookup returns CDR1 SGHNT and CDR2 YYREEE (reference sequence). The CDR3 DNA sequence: TGTGCCAGCAGATCGGGACAGGGCTACGAGCAGTACTTC. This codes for CASRSGQGYEQYF.

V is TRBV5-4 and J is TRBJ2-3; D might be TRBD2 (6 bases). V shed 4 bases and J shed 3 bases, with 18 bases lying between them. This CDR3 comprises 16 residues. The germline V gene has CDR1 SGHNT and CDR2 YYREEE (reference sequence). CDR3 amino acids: CASSPTGTPRTDTQYF. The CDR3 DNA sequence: TGTGCCAGCAGCCCGACCGGGACTCCCCGTACAGATACGCAGTATTTT.

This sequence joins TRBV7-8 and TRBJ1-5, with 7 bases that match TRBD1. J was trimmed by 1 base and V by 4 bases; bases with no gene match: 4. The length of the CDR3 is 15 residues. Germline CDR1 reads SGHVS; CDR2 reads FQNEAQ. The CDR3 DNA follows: TGTGCCAGCAGCTCGAGACAGGGAAGCAATCAGCCCCAGCATTTT. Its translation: CASSSRQGSNQPQHF.

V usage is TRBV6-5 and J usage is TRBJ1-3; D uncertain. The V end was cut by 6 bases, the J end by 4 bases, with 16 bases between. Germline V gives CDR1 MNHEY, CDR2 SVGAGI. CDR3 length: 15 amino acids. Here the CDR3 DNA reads TGTGCCAGCAGGGACCAGCCTATTATCGGAAACACCATATATTTT. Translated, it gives CASRDQPIIGNTIYF.

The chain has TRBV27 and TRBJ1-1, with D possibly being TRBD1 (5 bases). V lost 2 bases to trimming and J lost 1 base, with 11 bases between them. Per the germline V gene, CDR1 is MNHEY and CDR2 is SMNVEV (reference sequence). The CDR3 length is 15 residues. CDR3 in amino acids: CASSLLGGGNTEAFF. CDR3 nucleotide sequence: TGTGCCAGCAGTTTACTTGGGGGGGGGAACACTGAAGCTTTCTTT.

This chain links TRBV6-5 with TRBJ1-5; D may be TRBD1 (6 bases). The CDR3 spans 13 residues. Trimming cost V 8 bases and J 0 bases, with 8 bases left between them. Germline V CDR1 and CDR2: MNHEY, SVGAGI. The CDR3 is CASRGASNQPQHF. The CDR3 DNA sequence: TGTGCCAGCCGGGGGGCTAGCAATCAGCCCCAGCATTTT.

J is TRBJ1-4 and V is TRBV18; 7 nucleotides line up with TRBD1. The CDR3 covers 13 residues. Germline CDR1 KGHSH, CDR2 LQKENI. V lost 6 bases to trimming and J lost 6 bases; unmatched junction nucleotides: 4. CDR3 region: CASSVDRDEKLFF. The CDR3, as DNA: TGTGCCAGCTCCGTTGACAGGGATGAAAAACTGTTTTTT.